This TCR beta chain was identified during a study of cytomegalovirus exposure and HLA in healthy donors. Vbeta (60) and Jbeta (13) primers were used in the PCR. Study processing details: In a later analysis, of roughly 73 million unique beta chains, about 11 million appeared in at least two donors. Produced via immunoSEQ multiplex PCR; TCRdb's table is partial and in-frame only. V, J and clone size were drawn from that table, and D and trimming were deduced from the DNA. Across under 95,000 clones, the top ten clones capture 0.45% to 0.7% of the sample. This receptor was identified in a man over 45 in good health and CMV-seronegative. The sequencing input was PBMCs.

The CDR3 nucleotides read TGTGCCTGGGACCCGGGACTAGCTCTGGAGACCCAGTACTTC. This codes for CAWDPGLALETQYF. V is TRBV30 and J is TRBJ2-5; 9 bases are a match to TRBD2. Unmatched junction bases numbered 9, after V lost 5 bases and J lost 5 bases. This CDR3 is built from 14 residues. Germline CDR1 reads GTSNPN; CDR2 reads SVGIG (reference sequence).